The 19 T cell receptor beta chains reported below all come from one sample, sequenced in a study of post-analysis software for immune sequencing data. Findings of the study overall: Patients used roughly five TRBV segments, including TRBV5-6, TRBV5-1 and TRBV20-1, more often than controls.

Antigen specificity for these receptors is unknown. Unique molecular identifiers had been added to the TCR beta cDNA libraries. In TCRdb, the PCR reads were re-called with MiXCR into one record per CDR3 protein. This sample carries roughly 600,000 distinct CDR3 sequences, roughly two fifths of them seen once, and the ten largest clones take 1.5% to 2%. Sequenced: blood. Source of these receptors: a girl aged 10 to 17 with multiple sclerosis.

V is TRBV5-6 and J is TRBJ2-7, with 9 nucleotides matching TRBD2. Germline CDR1 reads SGHDT; CDR2 reads YYEEEE. The CDR3 covers 15 residues. J gave up 2 bases and V 4 bases, and 7 bases lay outside the gene matches. CDR3 sequence (DNA): TGTGCCAGCAGCCGCTTACCTAGCGGGACCTACGAGCAGTACTTC. This sequence encodes CASSRLPSGTYEQYF.

The rearrangement uses TRBV29-1 and TRBJ1-6; 10 positions agree with TRBD1. V shed 7 bases, J shed 13 bases, and the junction held 10 bases outside the gene matches. The CDR3 length is 13 residues. Germline CDR1 is SQVTM and CDR2 is ANQGSEA. The CDR3 loop is CSASTGGFSPLHF. CDR3 nucleotide sequence: TGCAGCGCCTCGACAGGGGGCTTTTCCCCCCTCCACTTT.

Of note for this clonotype: Relative to the germline gene, one junction end is altered; a read error may explain this. The chain carries TRBV12-3 or TRBV12-4 and TRBJ2-5; weak D call: TRBD1 (5 bases). TRBJ2-7 explains the end of the DNA better; the J call may be wrong. This CDR3 has 17 residues. The CDR3 nucleotides read TGTGCCGGCAGCTTCCGGCGGTCGTTGCAGGGCAGGAACGAGCAGTACTTC. This sequence encodes CAGSFRRSLQGRNEQYF.

This clonotype has a count of ten or more. The chain employs TRBV7-2 and TRBJ1-5; maybe TRBD1 (5 bases). With 2 bases removed from V and 6 bases from J, the gap between germline ends came to 5 bases. CDR3 length: 12 residues. The germline V gene encodes CDR1 SGHTA and CDR2 FQGNSA. Here the CDR3 DNA reads TGTGCCAGCAGCTTACAGGGTCAGCCCCAGCATTTT. Amino acid sequence: CASSLQGQPQHF. The entire variable domain, with the rest obtained from reference TRBV7-2 and TRBJ1-5, is as follows: GAGVSQSPSNKVTEKGKDVELRCDPISGHTALYWYRQSLGQGLEFLIYFQGNSAPDKSGLPSDRFSAERTGGSVSTLTIQRTQQEDSAVYLCASSLQGQPQHFGDGTRLSIL.

The CDR3 reads CASRGTADNYEQYF. DNA of the CDR3: TGTGCCAGCAGGGGGACAGCGGATAACTACGAGCAGTACTTC. V and J are TRBV7-9 and TRBJ2-7, with 7 nucleotides matching TRBD1. Losses at the gene ends were 6 bases for V and 3 bases for J; bases not matched to a gene: 8. Germline V gene sequence: CDR1 SEHNR, CDR2 FQNEAQ (reference sequence). The CDR3 sequence is 14 residues long. The variable domain in full, with the rest retrieved from reference TRBV7-9 and TRBJ2-7, is DTGVSQNPRHKITKRGQNVTFRCDPISEHNRLYWYRQTLGQGPEFLTYFQNEAQLEKSRLLSDRFSAERPKGSFSTLEIQRTEQGDSAMYLCASRGTADNYEQYFGPGTRLTVT.

This clonotype was counted only a few times. The rearrangement joins TRBV29-1 to TRBJ2-1; D perhaps matches TRBD2 (7 bases). Deletions cut 1 base from V and 1 base from J, with 20 bases between. Per the germline V gene, CDR1 is SQVTM and CDR2 is ANQGSEA. This CDR3 region has 18 residues. CDR3 in amino acids: CSVEGTVGEGGSYNEQFF. CDR3 nucleotide sequence: TGCAGCGTTGAAGGAACTGTGGGGGAGGGGGGGTCCTACAATGAGCAGTTCTTC.

This clonotype has a handful of counts. V usage is TRBV9 and J usage is TRBJ1-2; D possibly corresponds to TRBD1 (5 bases). V was pared by 0 bases and J by 4 bases, with 10 bases between. This CDR3 region has 14 residues. Per the germline V gene, CDR1 is SGDLS and CDR2 is YYNGEE. CDR3 loop: CASSVEGMSYGYTF. DNA for the CDR3: TGTGCCAGCAGCGTAGAGGGGATGTCCTATGGCTACACCTTC.

This clonotype has a handful of counts. The chain links TRBV10-3 to TRBJ2-5; no firm D call. Trimming shortened V by 3 bases and J by 2 bases, and 7 bases separated the two germline ends. CDR3 length: 13 amino acids. CDR1 ENHRY and CDR2 SYGVKD come from the germline V gene. This CDR3 reads CAISDAVQETQYF. The CDR3 DNA follows: TGTGCCATCAGTGATGCGGTACAAGAGACCCAGTACTTC.

This chain connects TRBV12-3 or TRBV12-4 to TRBJ2-5, with D maybe TRBD2 (6 bases). V lost 7 bases, J lost 1 base, and 10 bases lay in between. This CDR3 has 13 residues. The CDR3 region is CASTKGLQETQYF. The CDR3 DNA reads TGTGCCAGCACCAAGGGACTCCAAGAGACCCAGTACTTC.

The chain uses TRBV7-8 and TRBJ1-2; TRBD1 is a possible D gene (5 bases). CDR3 length: 15 amino acids. Germline-derived CDR1 and CDR2 are SGHVS and FQNEAQ. Between the trimmed V and J ends, which lost 5 bases and 0 bases, there was a span of 13 bases. CDR3 in amino acids: CASSLRQIPNYGYTF. Here the CDR3 DNA reads TGTGCCAGCAGCCTCCGACAGATTCCTAACTATGGCTACACCTTC.

The V and J genes are TRBV5-1 and TRBJ1-2, with TRBD1 identical over 7 bases. CDR3 length: 17 residues. J lost 4 bases, V lost 0 bases, and 12 bases had no gene match. The germline V gene has CDR1 SGHRS and CDR2 YFSETQ. Written as DNA, the CDR3 is TGCGCCAGCAGCTTGGGGAGGGGGCCCATTGGTGGCTATGGCTACACCTTC. It encodes CASSLGRGPIGGYGYTF.

The chain uses TRBV12-3 or TRBV12-4 and TRBJ1-1; D possibly corresponds to TRBD1 (6 bases). V lost 1 base and J 8 bases, leaving 14 bases between the germline ends. The CDR3 totals 14 residues. The CDR3 nucleotides read TGTGCCAGCAGTTTAGAGTACAGGGAGGGCGAAGCTTTCTTT. Its translation is CASSLEYREGEAFF.

The chain employs TRBV3-1 and TRBJ1-2; 8 bases are a match to TRBD1. Germline values: CDR1 LGHDT, CDR2 YNNKEL (reference sequence). The CDR3 spans 13 residues. V lost 6 bases and J lost 8; bases outside the gene matches: 8. The CDR3 region has the DNA TGTGCCAGCAGGCGCAGGGGGCTCAAAGGCTACACCTTC. Translating it yields CASRRRGLKGYTF.

The V gene is TRBV12-3 or TRBV12-4, the J gene TRBJ2-5, with D possibly being TRBD1 (5 bases). V lost 10 bases to trimming and J lost 11 bases, with 23 bases between them. This CDR3 has 13 amino acids. The DNA of the CDR3 is TGTGCCACGGCAACCCAGACAGCCTTCAGGCAGTACTTC. Translation: CATATQTAFRQYF.

This clonotype appeared a few times. The chain uses TRBV28 and TRBJ1-2; the match to TRBD1 covers 7 bases. J lost 4 bases, V lost 7 bases, and 9 bases had no gene match. CDR1 MDHEN and CDR2 SYDVKM come from the germline V gene. The length of the CDR3 is 14 residues. CDR3 nucleotide sequence: TGTGCCAGCAACTTAGGACAGGACCGCTATGGCTACACCTTC. It specifies CASNLGQDRYGYTF.

This rearrangement joins TRBV12-3 or TRBV12-4 to TRBJ1-1, with D possibly TRBD1 on 6 matching bases. V dropped 7 bases and J dropped 3 bases, with 15 bases sitting between them. This CDR3 has 14 amino acids. The CDR3 bases are TGTGCCAGCATCTTAAGGAGGGGGGACACTGAAGCTTTCTTT. Amino acids: CASILRRGDTEAFF.

This chain uses TRBV12-3 or TRBV12-4 with TRBJ2-7; TRBD1 agrees at 7 bases. The V and J ends lost 1 base and 4 bases, in that order; junction bases with no gene match: 10. The CDR3 covers 16 residues. Here the CDR3 reads CASSLGPLGGWYEQYF. The CDR3, as DNA: TGTGCCAGCAGTTTAGGACCATTAGGGGGCTGGTACGAGCAGTACTTC.

The chain uses TRBV27 and TRBJ2-3, with D possibly TRBD1 on 6 matching bases. The CDR3 is 12 amino acids. Germline lookup yields CDR1 MNHEY and CDR2 SMNVEV (reference sequence). Deletions cut 3 bases from V and 10 bases from J, with 11 bases between. The CDR3 DNA reads as TGTGCCAGCAGTTTTCCAGGGGCGCCGCAGTATTTT. Translated, it gives CASSFPGAPQYF.

This chain links TRBV12-3 or TRBV12-4 with TRBJ2-7; 12 nucleotides agree with TRBD1. This CDR3 comprises 12 residues. Trimming at V came to 5 bases and at J to 12 bases, leaving 5 bases not matched to a gene. In DNA form, the CDR3 reads TGTGCCAGCAGTCTGGGACAGGGGGCTGTGTACTTC. It yields the protein CASSLGQGAVYF.